A single TCR beta chain is shown here with its context. The CDR3 runs to 14 residues. CDR1 DFQATT and CDR2 SNEGSKA come from the germline V gene (reference sequence). MiXCR, run by TCRdb on the PCR reads, gives a single entry per CDR3 protein. The sample lists roughly 18,000 distinct CDR3 sequences, around two thirds occurring once. The data were obtained in a study of vaccination and CD4 T cells after COVID-19. About the research overall: Each convalescent patient was PCR positive for SARS-CoV-2 on nasal swab; nine or ten cases were mild and one severe.

The sequence derives from a human donor who had recovered from COVID-19. Specimen: CD4+ T cells from blood, collected before SARS-CoV-2 vaccination. This rearrangement joins TRBV20-1 to TRBJ1-6, with a weak D call TRBD1 (6 bases). The CDR3 here is CTSSLRRGGSPLHF. The CDR3 DNA is TGCACCTCGTCCTTACGACGAGGGGGGTCACCCCTCCACTTT.